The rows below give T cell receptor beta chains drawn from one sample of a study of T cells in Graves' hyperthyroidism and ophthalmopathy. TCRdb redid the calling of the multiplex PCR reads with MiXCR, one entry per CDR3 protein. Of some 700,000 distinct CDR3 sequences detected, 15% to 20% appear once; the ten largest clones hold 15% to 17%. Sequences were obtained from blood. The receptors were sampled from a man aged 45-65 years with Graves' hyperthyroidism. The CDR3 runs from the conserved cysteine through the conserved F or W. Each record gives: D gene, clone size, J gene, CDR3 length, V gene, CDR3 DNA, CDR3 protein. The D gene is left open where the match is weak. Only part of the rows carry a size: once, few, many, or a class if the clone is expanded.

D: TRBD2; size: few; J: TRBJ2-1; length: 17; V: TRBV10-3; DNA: TGTGCCATCAGTGGGGGGACTAGCGGGAGAAGCTACAATGAGCAGTTCTTC; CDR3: CAISGGTSGRSYNEQFF
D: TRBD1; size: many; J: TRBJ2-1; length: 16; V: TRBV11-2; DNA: TGTGCCAGCAGCCGCCGACGACAGGGGGATGCCAATGAGCAGTTCTTC; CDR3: CASSRRRQGDANEQFF
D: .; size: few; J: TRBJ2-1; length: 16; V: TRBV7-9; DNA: TGTGCCAGCAGCTTAGATGGCTGGGGTTATAACAATGAGCAGTTCTTC; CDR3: CASSLDGWGYNNEQFF
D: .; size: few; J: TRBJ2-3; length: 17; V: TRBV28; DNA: TGTGCCAGCAGTTTATATACATACCCAAAACACACAGATACGCAGTATTTT; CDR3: CASSLYTYPKHTDTQYF
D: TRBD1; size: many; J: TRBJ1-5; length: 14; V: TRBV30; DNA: TGTGCCTGGAGCGGGGGACAGGGAGCGTGGCCCCAGCATTTT; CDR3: CAWSGGQGAWPQHF
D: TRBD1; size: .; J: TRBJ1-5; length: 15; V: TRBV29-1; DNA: TGCAGCGTGGGGGAGAGGACAGGTAGCAATCAGCCCCAGCATTTT; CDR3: CSVGERTGSNQPQHF
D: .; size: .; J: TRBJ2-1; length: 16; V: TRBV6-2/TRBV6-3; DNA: TGTGCCAGCAGCCCCCCTGTTCGTTCTCGGTCCCATGAGCAGTTCTTC; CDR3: CASSPPVRSRSHEQFF
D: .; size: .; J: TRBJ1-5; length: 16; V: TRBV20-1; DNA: TGCAGTGCTAGGGGATCCTTGGGACATAGCAATCAGCCCCAGCATTTT; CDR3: CSARGSLGHSNQPQHF
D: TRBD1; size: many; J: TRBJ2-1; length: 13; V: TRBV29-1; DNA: TGCAGCGTCCTGACAGGGGCCTACAATGAGCAGTTCTTC; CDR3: CSVLTGAYNEQFF
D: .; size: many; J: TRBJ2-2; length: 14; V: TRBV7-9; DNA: TGTGCCAGCAGCTTGCGAAGGGACGGCGGGGAGCTGTTTTTT; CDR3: CASSLRRDGGELFF
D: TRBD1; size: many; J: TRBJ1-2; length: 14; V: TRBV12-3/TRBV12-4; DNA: TGTGCCAGCAGCCCTAGAAGGACAGGGGGAGGCTACACCTTC; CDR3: CASSPRRTGGGYTF
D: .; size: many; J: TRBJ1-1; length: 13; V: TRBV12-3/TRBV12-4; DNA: TGTGCCAGCAGTTTATCCAGGGTTACTGAAGCTTTCTTT; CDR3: CASSLSRVTEAFF
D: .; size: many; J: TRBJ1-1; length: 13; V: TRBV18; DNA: TGTGCCAGCTCACCATCGATGAACACTGAAGCTTTCTTT; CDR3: CASSPSMNTEAFF